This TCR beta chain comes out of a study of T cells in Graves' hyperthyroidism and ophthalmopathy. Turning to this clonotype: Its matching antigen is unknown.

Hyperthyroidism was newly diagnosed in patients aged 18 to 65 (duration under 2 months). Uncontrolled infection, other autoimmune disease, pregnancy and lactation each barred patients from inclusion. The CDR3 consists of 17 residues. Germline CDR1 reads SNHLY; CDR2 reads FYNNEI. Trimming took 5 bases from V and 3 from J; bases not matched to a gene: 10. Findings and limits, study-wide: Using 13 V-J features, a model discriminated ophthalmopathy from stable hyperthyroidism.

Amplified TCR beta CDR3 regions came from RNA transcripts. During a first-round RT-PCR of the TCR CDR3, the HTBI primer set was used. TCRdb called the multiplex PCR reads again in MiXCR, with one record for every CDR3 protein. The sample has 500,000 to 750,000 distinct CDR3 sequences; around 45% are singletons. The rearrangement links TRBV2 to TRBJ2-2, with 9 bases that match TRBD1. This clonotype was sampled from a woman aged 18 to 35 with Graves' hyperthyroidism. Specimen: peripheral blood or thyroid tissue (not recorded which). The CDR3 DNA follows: TGTGCCAGCAGTCCTGGGACAGGGAGGGCTCACACCGGGGAGCTGTTTTTT. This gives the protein CASSPGTGRAHTGELFF.